The 23 T cell receptor beta chains presented below share a single source sample, sequenced in a study of shared clonotypes between healthy human individuals. Generated by immunoSEQ multiplex PCR, the TCRdb table keeps only in-frame clones and is missing some. The repertoire has hundreds of thousands of clones, 60% to 75% of them found once; the top ten carry 1.5% to 2%. Sequenced sample: memory CD4+ T cells sorted from blood. Sample subset: CD45RA-negative fraction. The receptor set was obtained from a young woman in good health.

The chain combines TRBV5-4 with TRBJ2-3; 11 bases fit TRBD2. V shed 3 bases, J shed 4 bases, and the junction held 10 bases outside the gene matches. The germline V gene encodes CDR1 SGHNT and CDR2 YYREEE (reference sequence). The CDR3 runs 17 residues. The CDR3 bases are TGTGCCAGCAGCTCGAAATCGACTAGCGGGACTGCAGATACGCAGTATTTT. This codes for CASSSKSTSGTADTQYF.

On this clone: Other nucleotide sequences in the sample specify the same CDR3. V gene TRBV18 combines with J gene TRBJ1-2; D is possibly TRBD1 (5 bases). Looked up from germline, CDR1 is KGHSH and CDR2 is LQKENI. This CDR3 has 15 residues. V lost 0 bases and J 4 bases, leaving 12 bases between the germline ends. CDR3 in amino acids: CASSPPGQGTYGYTF. The CDR3 nucleotides are TGTGCCAGCTCACCACCGGGGCAGGGCACCTATGGCTACACCTTC.

J is TRBJ1-2 and V is TRBV4-1; no clear D. Germline V gene lookup returns CDR1 MGHRA and CDR2 YSYEKL. This CDR3 has 15 residues. V was clipped by 0 bases and J by 1 base, with 9 bases between them. CDR3 residues: CASSQDRASNYGYTF. CDR3 nucleotide sequence: TGCGCCAGCAGCCAAGATCGGGCCAGTAACTATGGCTACACCTTC.

V is TRBV7-8 and J is TRBJ2-1; 9 positions match TRBD2. The germline gives CDR1 SGHVS, CDR2 FQNEAQ. V lost 5 bases, J lost 3 bases, and 11 bases stayed unmatched. This CDR3 is 17 amino acids long. In DNA, the CDR3 is TGTGCCAGCAGCCCCGTTTTGGGTAGCGGGAGCTACAATGAGCAGTTCTTC. Amino acids: CASSPVLGSGSYNEQFF.

The rearrangement links TRBV5-1 to TRBJ1-2; 8 nucleotides line up with TRBD1. Germline lookup yields CDR1 SGHRS and CDR2 YFSETQ. Trimming removed 4 bases from V and 1 base from J; junction bases left unmatched: 9. The CDR3 runs to 16 residues. The DNA for the CDR3 is TGCGCCAGCAGCCCCCAAGGACAGGGAATTAACTATGGCTACACCTTC. Translating it yields CASSPQGQGINYGYTF.

This rearrangement joins TRBV10-1 to TRBJ2-5; D tentatively fits TRBD1 or TRBD2 (6 bases each). CDR3 length equals 13 residues. The V gene lost 4 bases and the J gene lost 4 bases, with 10 bases spanning the gap. Germline V gives CDR1 WNHNN, CDR2 SYGVQD (reference sequence). As DNA, the CDR3 is TGCGCCAGCAGTGCTCCGGGGGCAGAGACCCAGTACTTC. It is translated as CASSAPGAETQYF.

In its sample, this clone was seen a few times. V gene TRBV19 combines with J gene TRBJ2-7; 8 nucleotides align to TRBD1. CDR3 length: 15 amino acids. J lost 0 bases, V lost 4 bases, and 5 bases had no gene match. CDR1 and CDR2 from the germline V gene are LNHDA and SQIVND (reference sequence). The CDR3 reads CASSRGQVASYEQYF. As DNA, the CDR3 is TGTGCCAGTAGTAGGGGACAGGTTGCCTCCTACGAGCAGTACTTC.

The chain recombines TRBV5-4 with TRBJ2-2, with D perhaps assigned TRBD1 or TRBD2 (6 bases each). Trimming shortened V by 1 base and J by 3 bases, and 13 bases separated the two germline ends. CDR3 length: 16 residues. Germline CDR1 reads SGHNT; CDR2 reads YYREEE (reference sequence). The chain's CDR3 is CASSLIGGHYTGELFF. The CDR3 DNA follows: TGTGCCAGCAGCTTGATTGGGGGGCACTACACCGGGGAGCTGTTTTTT. Together with reference TRBV5-4 and TRBJ2-2, the CDR3 gives the full variable domain: ETGVTQSPTHLIKTRGQQVTLRCSSQSGHNTVSWYQQALGQGPQFIFQYYREEENGRGNFPPRFSGLQFPNYSSELNVNALELDDSALYLCASSLIGGHYTGELFFGEGSRLTVL.

This chain connects TRBV2 to TRBJ2-7; 14 nucleotides match TRBD2. Germline values: CDR1 SNHLY, CDR2 FYNNEI. Losses at the gene ends were 7 bases for V and 0 bases for J; bases not matched to a gene: 8. The CDR3 is 17 amino acids. CDR3 amino acids: CASTTGLAGVSSYEQYF. The CDR3 DNA reads as TGTGCCAGCACCACGGGACTAGCGGGGGTGAGCTCCTACGAGCAGTACTTC.

The V and J genes are TRBV7-2 and TRBJ2-7; 9 bases match TRBD2. Germline V gene sequence: CDR1 SGHTA, CDR2 FQGNSA. Losses at the gene ends were 0 bases for V and 0 bases for J; bases not matched to a gene: 9. CDR3 size: 18 residues. The CDR3 region is CASSLAWAGGSSSYEQYF. Written as DNA, the CDR3 is TGTGCCAGCAGCTTAGCGTGGGCGGGAGGGAGCAGCTCCTACGAGCAGTACTTC.

The count of this clone is one. The chain has TRBV29-1 and TRBJ1-2; no definite D call. V lost 6 bases, J lost 8 bases, and 16 bases lay in between. CDR3 length equals 12 residues. The germline CDR1 and CDR2 sequences are SQVTM and ANQGSEA. The CDR3 sequence is CSVFSGGQGYTF. The CDR3 bases are TGCAGCGTCTTCTCGGGAGGGCAAGGCTACACCTTC.

The sample holds a few counts of this clone. In DNA, the CDR3 is TGTGCCAGCAGTTTATCGAGGACAGGGACCTACGAGCAGTACTTC. This encodes CASSLSRTGTYEQYF. The chain has TRBV27 and TRBJ2-7; 8 bases align to TRBD1. V dropped 0 bases and J dropped 2; count of bases not matched to a gene: 3. Germline values: CDR1 MNHEY, CDR2 SMNVEV (reference sequence). The CDR3 consists of 15 residues.

For the CDR3, the DNA is TGTGCCAGCAGTCCTACAGGATTTACGCAGTATTTT. Translating it yields CASSPTGFTQYF. The V call is TRBV28, the J call TRBJ2-3; maybe TRBD1 (5 bases). V lost 5 bases and J lost 8, with 11 bases in between. Germline V gene data show CDR1 as MDHEN and CDR2 as SYDVKM. The CDR3 contains 12 residues. The whole variable domain, remainder taken from reference TRBV28 and TRBJ2-3, is DVKVTQSSRYLVKRTGEKVFLECVQDMDHENMFWYRQDPGLGLRLIYFSYDVKMKEKGDIPEGYSVSREKKERFSLILESASTNQTSMYLCASSPTGFTQYFGPGTRLTVL.

V and J are TRBV6-1 and TRBJ2-3; a possible D gene is TRBD1 (5 bases). The CDR3 loop spans 14 amino acids. Per germline, CDR1 MNHNS and CDR2 SASEGT. Trimming left V 8 bases short and J 3 bases short, with 15 bases between. The CDR3 is CASLAGYRTDTQYF. As DNA, the CDR3 is TGTGCCAGCTTGGCAGGGTACAGGACAGATACGCAGTATTTT.

The chain recombines TRBV7-3 with TRBJ1-1, with unresolved D. V was trimmed by 5 bases and J by 1 base, leaving 8 bases between them. This CDR3 has 13 amino acids. Germline-derived CDR1 and CDR2 are SGHTA and FQGTGA. CDR3 nucleotide sequence: TGTGCCAGCAGCCCCAGCCCGAACACTGAAGCTTTCTTT. The encoded protein is CASSPSPNTEAFF.

The rearrangement uses TRBV5-1 and TRBJ2-2, with a tentative D call TRBD1 (5 bases). V gave up 6 bases and J gave up 0 bases, with 12 bases separating them. This CDR3 has 15 residues. CDR1 and CDR2 from the germline V gene are SGHRS and YFSETQ. This chain's CDR3 is CASTRDSTNTGELFF. DNA for the CDR3: TGCGCCAGCACCCGAGACAGTACGAACACCGGGGAGCTGTTTTTT. The whole variable domain, remainder taken from reference TRBV5-1 and TRBJ2-2, is KAGVTQTPRYLIKTRGQQVTLSCSPISGHRSVSWYQQTPGQGLQFLFEYFSETQRNKGNFPGRFSGRQFSNSRSEMNVSTLELGDSALYLCASTRDSTNTGELFFGEGSRLTVL.

This clone was recorded a few times. V and J are TRBV5-6 and TRBJ1-5; the D gene is possibly TRBD1 (6 bases). This CDR3 contains 12 residues. Trimming shortened V by 1 base and J by 15 bases, and 14 bases separated the two germline ends. Germline V gene lookup returns CDR1 SGHDT and CDR2 YYEEEE. The CDR3 sequence is CASSLFGGSGHF. CDR3 coding DNA: TGTGCCAGCAGCTTGTTTGGGGGCTCCGGGCATTTT.

The chain uses TRBV6-5 and TRBJ1-1; D is uncertain. V was pared by 6 bases and J by 2 bases, with 16 bases between. The CDR3 has 15 residues. Germline CDR1 MNHEY, CDR2 SVGAGI. The chain's CDR3 is CASRLGHSGNTEAFF. The CDR3 DNA reads as TGTGCCAGCAGGTTAGGCCACTCGGGCAACACTGAAGCTTTCTTT.

The CDR3: CASSLWAGSNEQFF. The CDR3 region has the DNA TGTGCCAGCAGCTTATGGGCAGGAAGCAATGAGCAGTTCTTC. The chain links TRBV5-6 to TRBJ2-1; D uncertain. The CDR3 sequence is 14 residues long. The V end was cut by 2 bases, the J end by 6 bases, with 12 bases between. Germline-derived CDR1 and CDR2 are SGHDT and YYEEEE.

The DNA for the CDR3 is TGTGCCAGCTCAAAAGACAGGGAGAACACTGAAGCTTTCTTT. Translation: CASSKDRENTEAFF. This rearrangement joins TRBV18 to TRBJ1-1; 7 nucleotides match TRBD1. V lost 5 bases, J lost 1 base, and 4 bases stayed unmatched. Germline V gene data show CDR1 as KGHSH and CDR2 as LQKENI. This CDR3 has 14 amino acids.

V and J are TRBV6-5 and TRBJ2-2; maybe TRBD2 (6 bases). Looked up from germline, CDR1 is MNHEY and CDR2 is SVGAGI. The CDR3 is 15 amino acids. V lost 5 bases to trimming and J lost 3 bases, with 13 bases between them. The CDR3 loop is CASSPRGSYTGELFF. The CDR3 DNA sequence: TGTGCCAGCAGTCCGCGGGGCTCTTACACCGGGGAGCTGTTTTTT.

The genes are TRBV2 and TRBJ2-2; D uncertain. The CDR3 loop spans 15 amino acids. Trimming pared 6 bases from V and 4 bases from J, leaving 15 bases between. CDR1 is SNHLY, CDR2 FYNNEI, per germline. Written as DNA, the CDR3 is TGTGCCAGCAGGATGGAAGGGAAGCGCACCGGGGAGCTGTTTTTT. Translated, it gives CASRMEGKRTGELFF.

The chain links TRBV19 to TRBJ2-5; TRBD1 might be the D (5 bases). Trimming took off 11 bases at V and 4 bases at J, with 23 bases between the two ends. Germline V gene data show CDR1 as LNHDA and CDR2 as SQIVND (reference sequence). The CDR3 consists of 15 residues. The CDR3 nucleotides are TGTGCCTCGTCCAGGGTTCCTAGATCGTCAGAGACCCAGTACTTC. Translation: CASSRVPRSSETQYF.